This T cell receptor beta chain was recorded in a study of breast tumors, draining lymph nodes, adjacent tissues. Whole-study results and caveats: Findings are consistent with lymph node origin and intratumoral expansion of most tumor T cells. Data only fit, rather than demonstrated, lymph node origin of most tumor T cells. Tumor TCR diversity was below lymph nodes but above nontumor tissue.

In TCRdb, the multiplex PCR reads were re-called with MiXCR into one record per CDR3 protein. The sample contains about 200,000 distinct CDR3 sequences, approximately 33% of which appear only once. Axillary draining lymph nodes of breast cancer patients supplied the node samples. Details on this clonotype: Its antigen is not known.

Germline V gene lookup returns CDR1 SGDLS and CDR2 YYNGEE. V lost 4 bases and J lost 0; bases outside the gene matches: 7. The CDR3 has 17 residues. This TCR was sampled from a female donor with breast cancer. Some clones in this sample may be carry-over from other donors' samples. The gene calls are TRBV9 and TRBJ2-5, with 12 bases matching TRBD1. Sequencing was performed on axillary lymph node tissue. The CDR3, as DNA: TGTGCCAGCAGCCCAGGGACAGGGGGCCGTGACCAAGAGACCCAGTACTTC. Translated, it gives CASSPGTGGRDQETQYF.